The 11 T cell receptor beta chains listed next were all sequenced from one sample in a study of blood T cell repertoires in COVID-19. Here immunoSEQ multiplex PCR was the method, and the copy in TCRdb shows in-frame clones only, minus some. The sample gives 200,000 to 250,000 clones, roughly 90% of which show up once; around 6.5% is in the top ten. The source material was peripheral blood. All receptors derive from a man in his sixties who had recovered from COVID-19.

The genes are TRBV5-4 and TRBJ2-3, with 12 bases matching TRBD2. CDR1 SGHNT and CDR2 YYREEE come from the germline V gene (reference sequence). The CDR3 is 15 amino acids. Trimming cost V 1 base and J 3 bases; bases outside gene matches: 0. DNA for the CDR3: TGTGCCAGCAGCTTGACTAGCGGGAGGACAGATACGCAGTATTTT. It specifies CASSLTSGRTDTQYF.

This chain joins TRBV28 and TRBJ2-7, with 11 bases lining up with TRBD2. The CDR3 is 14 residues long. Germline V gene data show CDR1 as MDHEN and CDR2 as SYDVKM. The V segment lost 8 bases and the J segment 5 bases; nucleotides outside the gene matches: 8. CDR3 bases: TGTGCCAGCTATATTAGCGGGAGGGCGAACGAGCAGTACTTC. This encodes CASYISGRANEQYF.

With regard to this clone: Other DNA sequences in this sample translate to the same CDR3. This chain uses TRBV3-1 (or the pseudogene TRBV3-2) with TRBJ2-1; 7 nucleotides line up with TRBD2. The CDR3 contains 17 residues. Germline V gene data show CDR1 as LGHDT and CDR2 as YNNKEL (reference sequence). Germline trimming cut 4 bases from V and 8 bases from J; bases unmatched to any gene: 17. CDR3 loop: CASSLAPLAGRPDEQFF. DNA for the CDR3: TGTGCCAGCAGCCTTGCTCCGTTAGCGGGCCGTCCGGATGAGCAGTTCTTC.

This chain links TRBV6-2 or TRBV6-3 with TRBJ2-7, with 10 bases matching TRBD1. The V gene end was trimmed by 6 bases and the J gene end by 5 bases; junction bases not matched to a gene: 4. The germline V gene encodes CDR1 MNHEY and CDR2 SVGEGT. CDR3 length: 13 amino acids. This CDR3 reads CASSQTGGNEQYF. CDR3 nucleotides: TGTGCCAGCAGCCAGACAGGGGGCAACGAGCAGTACTTC.

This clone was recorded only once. The CDR3 region is CASSIQGRTYNEQFF. In DNA, the CDR3 is TGTGCCAGTAGTATCCAGGGTCGCACGTACAATGAGCAGTTCTTC. J is TRBJ2-1 and V is TRBV19; perhaps TRBD1 as D (5 bases). V was trimmed by 3 bases and J by 4 bases, leaving 13 bases between them. CDR3 size: 15 residues. Germline V gives CDR1 LNHDA, CDR2 SQIVND (reference sequence). The full variable domain, its missing parts supplied by reference TRBV19 and TRBJ2-1, is DGGITQSPKYLFRKEGQNVTLSCEQNLNHDAMYWYRQDPGQGLRLIYYSQIVNDFQKGDIAEGYSVSREKKESFPLTVTSAQKNPTAFYLCASSIQGRTYNEQFFGPGTRLTVL.

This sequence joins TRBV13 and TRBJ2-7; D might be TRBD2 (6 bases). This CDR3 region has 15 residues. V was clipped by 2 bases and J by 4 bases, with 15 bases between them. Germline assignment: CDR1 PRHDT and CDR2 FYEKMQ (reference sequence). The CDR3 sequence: CASSLSAGRTYEQYF. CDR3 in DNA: TGTGCCAGCAGCTTATCGGCAGGGAGGACTTACGAGCAGTACTTC.

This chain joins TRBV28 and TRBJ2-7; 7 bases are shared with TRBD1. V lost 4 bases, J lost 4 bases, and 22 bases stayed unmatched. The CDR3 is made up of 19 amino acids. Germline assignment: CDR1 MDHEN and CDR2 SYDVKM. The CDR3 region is CASSSALTGFKIGVYEQYF. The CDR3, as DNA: TGTGCCAGCAGTTCTGCCCTGACAGGGTTCAAAATCGGGGTTTACGAGCAGTACTTC.

Written as DNA, the CDR3 is TGTGCCAGCAGAAGAGGGACTCCCTCGGTAGATACGCAGTATTTT. Translating gives CASRRGTPSVDTQYF. The chain combines TRBV27 with TRBJ2-3; TRBD2 might be the D (6 bases). This CDR3 region has 15 residues. The V gene's germline CDR1 is MNHEY and CDR2 SMNVEV (reference sequence). V was trimmed by 6 bases and J by 5 bases, leaving 18 bases between them.

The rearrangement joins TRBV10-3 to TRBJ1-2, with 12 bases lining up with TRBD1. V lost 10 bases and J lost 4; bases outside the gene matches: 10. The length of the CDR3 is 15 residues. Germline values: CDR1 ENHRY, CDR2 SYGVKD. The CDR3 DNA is TGTGCCACCGCAGGGACAGGGGGCCTTCCCTATGGCTACACCTTC. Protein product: CATAGTGGLPYGYTF.

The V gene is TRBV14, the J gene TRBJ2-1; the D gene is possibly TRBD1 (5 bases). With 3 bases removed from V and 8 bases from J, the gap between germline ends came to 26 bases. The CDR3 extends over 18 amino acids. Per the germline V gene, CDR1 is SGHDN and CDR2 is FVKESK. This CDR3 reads CASSQGYGSGPRGDEQFF. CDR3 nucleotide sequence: TGTGCCAGCAGCCAGGGGTACGGATCAGGGCCCAGAGGCGATGAGCAGTTCTTC.

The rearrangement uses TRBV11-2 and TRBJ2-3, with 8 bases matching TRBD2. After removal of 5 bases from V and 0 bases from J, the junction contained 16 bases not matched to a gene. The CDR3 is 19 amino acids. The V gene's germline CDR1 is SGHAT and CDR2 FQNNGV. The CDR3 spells CASSPRGVAGFTSTDTQYF. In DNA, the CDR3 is TGTGCCAGCAGCCCCCGGGGGGTAGCGGGGTTTACTAGCACAGATACGCAGTATTTT. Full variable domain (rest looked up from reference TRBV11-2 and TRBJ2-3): EAGVAQSPRYKIIEKRQSVAFWCNPISGHATLYWYQQILGQGPKLLIQFQNNGVVDDSQLPKDRFSAERLKGVDSTLKIQPAKLEDSAVYLCASSPRGVAGFTSTDTQYFGPGTRLTVL.